This T cell receptor (beta chain) was obtained from a study of response to subunit inactivated influenza vaccine. Study-wide findings and caveats: That few new T cells are recruited by each seasonal influenza vaccination was the authors' suggestion.

TCRdb redid the calling of the RT-PCR reads with MiXCR, one entry per CDR3 protein. The sample lists about 700,000 distinct CDR3 sequences, about 15% occurring once. Many counts were recorded for this clonotype. Its antigen remains unknown. Germline V gene sequence: CDR1 SNHLY, CDR2 FYNNEI. V lost 6 bases and J lost 12, with 15 bases in between. There are 12 residues in the CDR3. The J gene is TRBJ2-1, the V gene TRBV2, with D hard to call. The TCR comes from a man aged 45 to 65 who received an inactivated influenza vaccine. The starting material was PBMCs from blood, obtained 14 to 15 days before vaccination. The CDR3 loop is CASSYDSSSQFF. Written as DNA, the CDR3 is TGTGCCAGCAGCTACGACTCCTCGTCGCAGTTCTTC.